This TCR beta chain was sequenced in a study of blood T cell repertoires in COVID-19. This CDR3 region has 15 residues. The V gene end was trimmed by 4 bases and the J gene end by 0 bases; junction bases not matched to a gene: 6. Looked up from germline, CDR1 is LNHDA and CDR2 is SQIVND (reference sequence). Profiled with immunoSEQ multiplex PCR; TCRdb holds only in-frame clones, not every one. The table lists roughly 30,000 clones, roughly 89% of them singletons. The TCR originated in a human donor in a cohort sampled during active COVID-19. Sequencing used peripheral blood. This chain connects TRBV19 to TRBJ2-7; 7 nucleotides match TRBD2. CDR3 residues: CASSNPGGRSYEQYF. CDR3 in DNA: TGTGCCAGTAGTAACCCGGGGGGACGCTCCTACGAGCAGTACTTC.